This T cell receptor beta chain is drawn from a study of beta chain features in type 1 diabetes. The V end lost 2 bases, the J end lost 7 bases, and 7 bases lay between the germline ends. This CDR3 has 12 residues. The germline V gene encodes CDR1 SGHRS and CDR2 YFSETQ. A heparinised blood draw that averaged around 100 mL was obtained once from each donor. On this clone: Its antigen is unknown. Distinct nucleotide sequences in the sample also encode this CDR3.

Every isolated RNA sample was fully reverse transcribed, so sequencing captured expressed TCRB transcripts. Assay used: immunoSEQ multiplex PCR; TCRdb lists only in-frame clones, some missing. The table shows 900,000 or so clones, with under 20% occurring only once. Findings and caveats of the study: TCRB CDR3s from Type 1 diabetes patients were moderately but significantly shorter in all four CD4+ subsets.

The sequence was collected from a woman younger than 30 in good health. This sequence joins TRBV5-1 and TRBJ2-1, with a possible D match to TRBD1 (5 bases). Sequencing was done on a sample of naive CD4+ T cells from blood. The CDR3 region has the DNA TGCGCCAGCAGCTTCCACAGGAATGAGCAGTTCTTC. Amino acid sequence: CASSFHRNEQFF.